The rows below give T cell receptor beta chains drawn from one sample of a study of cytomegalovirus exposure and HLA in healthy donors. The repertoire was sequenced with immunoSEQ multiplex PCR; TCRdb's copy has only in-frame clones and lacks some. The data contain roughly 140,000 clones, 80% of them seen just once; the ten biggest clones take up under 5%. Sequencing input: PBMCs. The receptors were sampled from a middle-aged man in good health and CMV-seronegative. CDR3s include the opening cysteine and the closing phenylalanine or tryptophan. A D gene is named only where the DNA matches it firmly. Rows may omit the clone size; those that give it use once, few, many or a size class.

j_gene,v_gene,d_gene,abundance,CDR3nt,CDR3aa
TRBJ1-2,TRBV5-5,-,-,TGTGCCAGCAGCTCACAGGGTATTGATGGCTACACCTTC,CASSSQGIDGYTF
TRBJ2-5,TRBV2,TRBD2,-,TGTGCCAGCAGTGAACAGACTAGCGGCCAAGAGACCCAGTACTTC,CASSEQTSGQETQYF
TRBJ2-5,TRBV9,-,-,TGTGCCAGCAGCGTAGTTACAGGCCCACAAGAGACCCAGTACTTC,CASSVVTGPQETQYF
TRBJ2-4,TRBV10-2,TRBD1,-,TGCGCCAGCAGTGAGACAGGGGTGGGAAACATTCAGTACTTC,CASSETGVGNIQYF
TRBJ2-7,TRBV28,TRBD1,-,TGTGCCAGCAGACACGGACAGGGTCTAAACGAGCAGTACTTC,CASRHGQGLNEQYF
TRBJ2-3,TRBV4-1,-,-,TGCGCCAGCAGCCTGGCGGGGAGCACAGATACGCAGTATTTT,CASSLAGSTDTQYF
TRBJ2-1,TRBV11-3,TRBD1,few,TGTGCCAGCAGCTTAAGAGGGACAGGGGGCAATGAGCAGTTCTTC,CASSLRGTGGNEQFF
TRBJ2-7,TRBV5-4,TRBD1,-,TGTGCCAGCAGCGATTATCGGACAGGGAACGAGCAGTACTTC,CASSDYRTGNEQYF
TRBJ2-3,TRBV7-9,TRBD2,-,TGTGCCAGCAGCTTAGGGCCTGAGCGGGGGGAAGCAGATACGCAGTATTTT,CASSLGPERGEADTQYF
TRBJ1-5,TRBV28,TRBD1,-,TGTGCCAGCAGTGAGCGACAGGGGGCTGGCAATCAGCCCCAGCATTTT,CASSERQGAGNQPQHF
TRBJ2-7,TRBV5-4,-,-,TGTGCCAGCAGCCCGGGAGGACAGGGAAGATCCTACGAGCAGTACTTC,CASSPGGQGRSYEQYF
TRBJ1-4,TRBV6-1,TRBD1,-,TGTGCCAGCAGCGAACTATGGACAGGGGTGGGGTTAAGGGAAAAACTGTTTTTT,CASSELWTGVGLREKLFF
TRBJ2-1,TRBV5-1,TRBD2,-,TGCGCCAGCAGCTTGGCCCAGCGGGGGGTCTCCTACAATGAGCAGTTCTTC,CASSLAQRGVSYNEQFF
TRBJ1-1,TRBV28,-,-,TGTGCCAGCAGCCTGCCGGGACAATATCGCCCTGAAGCTTTCTTT,CASSLPGQYRPEAFF
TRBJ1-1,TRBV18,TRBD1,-,TGTGCCAGCTCACAGGGCACCGGGACAGGGATTCGAAATACTGAAGCTTTCTTT,CASSQGTGTGIRNTEAFF
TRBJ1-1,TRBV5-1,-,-,TGCGCCAGCAGCAACCTGGGACGGGGGGTCACTGAAGCTTTCTTT,CASSNLGRGVTEAFF
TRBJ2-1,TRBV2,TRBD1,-,TGTGCCAGCAGTGACCCGGGACAGGGTGAAAATGAGCAGTTCTTC,CASSDPGQGENEQFF
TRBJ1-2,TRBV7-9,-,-,TGTGCCAGCAGCTTAGACAGAATCTATGGCTACACCTTC,CASSLDRIYGYTF
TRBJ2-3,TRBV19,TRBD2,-,TGTGCCAGTAGTCTCGGACTAGCTACAGATACGCAGTATTTT,CASSLGLATDTQYF
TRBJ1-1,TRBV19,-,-,TGTGCCAGTAGTACGCGGGTTGATACTGAAGCTTTCTTT,CASSTRVDTEAFF
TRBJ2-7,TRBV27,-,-,TGTGCCAGCAGTTGGACGGGAAGGCGGATTGGCTCCTACGAGCAGTACTTC,CASSWTGRRIGSYEQYF
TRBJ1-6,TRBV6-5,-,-,TGTGCCAGCAGTTACGAGTATAATTCACCCCTCCACTTT,CASSYEYNSPLHF
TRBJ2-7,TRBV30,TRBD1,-,TGTGCCTGGAGTGTTCAGAGTTTGGACAGGGGGAAACAGCAGTACTTC,CAWSVQSLDRGKQQYF
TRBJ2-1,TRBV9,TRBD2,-,TGTGCCAGCAGCGTAGCGGGGGGGGCCGAGCAGTTCTTC,CASSVAGGAEQFF
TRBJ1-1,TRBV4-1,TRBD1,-,TGCGCCAGCAGCCAGACAGGGGCCCACACTGAAGCTTTCTTT,CASSQTGAHTEAFF
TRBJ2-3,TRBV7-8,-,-,TGTGCCAGCAGCTTAGTCCACTACCCAGTCACAGATACGCAGTATTTT,CASSLVHYPVTDTQYF
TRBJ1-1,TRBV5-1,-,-,TGCGCCAGCAGCTTGGCAGGTTTTAACACTGAAGCTTTCTTT,CASSLAGFNTEAFF
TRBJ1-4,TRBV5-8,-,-,TGTGCCAGCAGCTACCTACAGGGTCGTAATGAAAAACTGTTTTTT,CASSYLQGRNEKLFF
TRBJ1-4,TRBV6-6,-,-,TGTGCCAGCAGTTACTCAGGAGGGATGGTAAAACTGTTTTTT,CASSYSGGMVKLFF
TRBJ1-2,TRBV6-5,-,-,TGTGCCAGCAGCCTCACAATTAACTATGGCTACACCTTC,CASSLTINYGYTF
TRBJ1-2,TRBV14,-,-,TGTGCCAGCAGCCAAGGGGGCAGTGGCTATGGCTACACCTTC,CASSQGGSGYGYTF
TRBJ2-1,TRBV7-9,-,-,TGTACCAGCAGCTTGACTGGAGGTGAGCAGTTCTTC,CTSSLTGGEQFF
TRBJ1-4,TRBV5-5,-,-,TGTGCCAGCAGCTCTCTACCAACGACAACTAATGAAAAACTGTTTTTT,CASSSLPTTTNEKLFF
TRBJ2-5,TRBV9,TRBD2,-,TGTGCCAGCAGCGTAGATCCTAGCGGGGGGGCTAAAGAGACCCAGTACTTC,CASSVDPSGGAKETQYF
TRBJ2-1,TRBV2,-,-,TGTGCCAGCACAGGCCTAAGCTCCTACAATGAGCAGTTCTTC,CASTGLSSYNEQFF
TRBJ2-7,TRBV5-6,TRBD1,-,TGTGCCAGCAGCTTGAGAGTTGGGACAGGTCTCTACGAGCAGTACTTC,CASSLRVGTGLYEQYF
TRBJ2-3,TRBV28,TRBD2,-,TGTGCCAGCAGTGACCCCGCGGGAGGCACAGATACGCAGTATTTT,CASSDPAGGTDTQYF
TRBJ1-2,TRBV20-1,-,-,TGCAGTGCCTCTAACTATGGCTACACCTTC,CSASNYGYTF
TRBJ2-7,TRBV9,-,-,TGTGCCAGCAGCGTGGGCGGGGACTCCTACGAGCAGTACTTC,CASSVGGDSYEQYF
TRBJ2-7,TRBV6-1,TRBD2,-,TGTGCCAGCAGCCTCCGAGCGGGATACGAGCAGTACTTC,CASSLRAGYEQYF
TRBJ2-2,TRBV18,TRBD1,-,TGTGCCAGCTCAGCGGGACAGGGTAACACCGGGGAGCTGTTTTTT,CASSAGQGNTGELFF
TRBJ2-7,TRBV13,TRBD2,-,TGTGCCAGCAGCTCAGGCAGACTAGCGGGCTCCTACGAGCAGTACTTC,CASSSGRLAGSYEQYF
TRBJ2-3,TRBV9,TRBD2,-,TGTGCCAGCAGCGCCACTAGCGGGGCAACCACAGATACGCAGTATTTT,CASSATSGATTDTQYF
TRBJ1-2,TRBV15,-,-,TGTGCCACCAGCAGAGAGGTGGGGGGCTATGGCTACACCTTC,CATSREVGGYGYTF
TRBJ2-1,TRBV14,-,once,TGTGCCAGCAGCCAAGCCAGGGGGACCCAGGGGAGGTACAATGAGCAGTTCTTC,CASSQARGTQGRYNEQFF
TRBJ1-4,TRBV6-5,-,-,TGTGCCAGCAGTTACGCCGCGTCAGGGCCCGAAAAACTGTTTTTT,CASSYAASGPEKLFF
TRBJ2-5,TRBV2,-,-,TGTGCCAGCAAGGTTCAGGGCCTCAGTCAAGAGACCCAGTACTTC,CASKVQGLSQETQYF
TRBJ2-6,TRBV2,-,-,TGTGCCAGCAGTGATCGTGGCAGTACTATCTCTGGGGCCAACGTCCTGACTTTC,CASSDRGSTISGANVLTF
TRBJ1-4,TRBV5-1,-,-,TGCGCCAGCAGGCCGAGTACGGGGAATGAAAAACTGTTTTTT,CASRPSTGNEKLFF
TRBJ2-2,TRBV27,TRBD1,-,TGTGCCAGCAGTAGAACCCGGGACAGGGCTACCGGGGAGCTGTTTTTT,CASSRTRDRATGELFF
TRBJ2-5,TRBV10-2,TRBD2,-,TGCGCCAGCAGTGAGGGTTTTGGCGGGGGGATACAAGAGACCCAGTACTTC,CASSEGFGGGIQETQYF
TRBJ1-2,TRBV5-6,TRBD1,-,TGTGCCAGCAGCTTGGAAGGACAGGGGTACTATGGCTACACCTTC,CASSLEGQGYYGYTF
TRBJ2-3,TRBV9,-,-,TGTGCCAGCAGCGTAGCGGGGGCGCGGGGGCCTGGGGATACGCAGTATTTT,CASSVAGARGPGDTQYF
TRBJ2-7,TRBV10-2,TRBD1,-,TGCGCCAGCAGTGAAGGGACAGGGGGCTACGAGCAGTACTTC,CASSEGTGGYEQYF
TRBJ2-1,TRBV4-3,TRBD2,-,TGCGCCAGCAGCCACCTAACTAGCGGGGCCTACAATGAGCAGTTCTTC,CASSHLTSGAYNEQFF
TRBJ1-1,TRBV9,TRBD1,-,TGTGCCAGCAGCGTAGAGGGACAGAGGGAAGCTTTCTTT,CASSVEGQREAFF
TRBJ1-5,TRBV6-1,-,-,TGTGCCAGCAGTGAGGGACTGAATCAGCCCCAGCATTTT,CASSEGLNQPQHF
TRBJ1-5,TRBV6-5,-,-,TGTGCCAGCAGTTACCGAGAGGGTCAGCCCCAGCATTTT,CASSYREGQPQHF
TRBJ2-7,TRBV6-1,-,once,TGTGCCAGCAGTGAGAAAGTCTTCGGTGGCGAGCAGTACTTC,CASSEKVFGGEQYF